The T cell receptor beta chain under discussion was sequenced for a study of neoadjuvant anti-PD-1 for oral cavity cancer. The CDR3 loop spans 15 amino acids. V lost 5 bases and J 4 bases, leaving 14 bases between the germline ends. CDR1 is SGHAT, CDR2 FQNNGV, per germline. The table came from immunoSEQ multiplex PCR; TCRdb's copy has only in-frame clones and leaves some out. The sample yields tens of thousands of clones, 70% to 85% seen once. The chain carries TRBV11-2 and TRBJ1-4; TRBD1 is a possible D gene (5 bases). The material sequenced was PBMCs, taken before nivolumab (anti-PD-1) treatment. The receptor was derived from a person aged 40 to 85 with oral cavity squamous cell carcinoma. CDR3 DNA: TGTGCCAGCAGCCTCCGGGACCGAAATAATGAAAAACTGTTTTTT. Protein: CASSLRDRNNEKLFF.